This T cell receptor beta chain comes out of a study of blood T cell repertoires in COVID-19. Study-level information: Some COVID-19 samples were acute and others convalescent; all came from the United States, Italy and Spain. T cells, B-cell-depleted T cells, or PBMCs supplied cDNA or gDNA.

In the source study's methods: Scientists estimated how many nucleated cells there were by amplifying reference gene primers. Repertoires were generated with immunoSEQ multiplex PCR, while TCRdb's copy carries only in-frame clones and drops some. The D gene and trimming were derived from the DNA, and the V and J assignments and clone size from that table. The table lists approximately 130,000 clones, about four fifths of them singletons, with approximately 8.7% in the top ten. The germline V gene encodes CDR1 SGHRS and CDR2 YFSETQ. The CDR3 is 15 residues long. The V gene lost 1 base and the J gene lost 5 bases, with 10 bases spanning the gap.

This clonotype was obtained from a man in his forties with active or convalescent COVID-19. The sequenced material came from peripheral blood. The rearrangement joins TRBV5-1 to TRBJ1-6; D ambiguous. CDR3 in amino acids: CASSLSGGNNSPLHF. DNA for the CDR3: TGCGCCAGCAGCTTGTCCGGAGGGAATAATTCACCCCTCCACTTT.